This T cell receptor (beta chain) comes out of a study of cytomegalovirus exposure and HLA in healthy donors. Study at large: Early released data comprised 75 million to 100 million unique TCRs from HLA-typed donors.

The PCR made use of 60 Vbeta and 13 Jbeta primers. In the authors' workflow: A follow-up analysis tallied about 88 million unique TCR beta chains, roughly 11 million shared. Data came from immunoSEQ multiplex PCR; TCRdb stores just in-frame clones and leaves some out. That table is the source of V, J and clone size, and D and trimming were worked out from the DNA. The data contain fewer than 140,000 clones, around three quarters of them singletons. General study points: A later analysis linked a missense DCLRE1C variant to TCR beta V- and J-gene trimming.

Turning to this clone: Its antigen remains unidentified.

This sequence was found in a boy between 5 and 17 years old in good health and CMV-seronegative. Specimen: PBMCs.

The CDR3 sequence is CASSLGQHYGYTF. Here the CDR3 DNA reads TGTGCCAGCAGTCTCGGACAGCACTATGGCTACACCTTC. V is TRBV6-5 and J is TRBJ1-2, with a weak D call TRBD1 (6 bases). The V and J ends lost 5 bases and 3 bases respectively, with 10 bases between them. This CDR3 has 13 amino acids. CDR1 MNHEY and CDR2 SVGAGI come from the germline V gene.